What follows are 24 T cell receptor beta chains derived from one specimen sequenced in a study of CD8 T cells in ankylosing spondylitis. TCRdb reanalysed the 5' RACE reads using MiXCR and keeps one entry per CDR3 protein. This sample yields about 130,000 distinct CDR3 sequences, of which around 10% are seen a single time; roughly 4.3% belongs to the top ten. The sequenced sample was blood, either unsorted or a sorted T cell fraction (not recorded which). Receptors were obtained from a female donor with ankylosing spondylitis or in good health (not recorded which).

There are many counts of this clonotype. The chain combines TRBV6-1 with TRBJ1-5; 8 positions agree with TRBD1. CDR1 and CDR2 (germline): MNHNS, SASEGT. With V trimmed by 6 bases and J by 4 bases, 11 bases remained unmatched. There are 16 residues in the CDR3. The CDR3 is CASSEGAGGHNQPQHF. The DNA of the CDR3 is TGTGCCAGCAGCGAGGGGGCAGGGGGCCATAATCAGCCCCAGCATTTT.

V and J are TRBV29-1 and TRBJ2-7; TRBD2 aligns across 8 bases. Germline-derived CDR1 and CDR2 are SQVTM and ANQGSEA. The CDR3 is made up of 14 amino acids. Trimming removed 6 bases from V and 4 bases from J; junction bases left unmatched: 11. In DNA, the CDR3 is TGCAGCGTGCGGGCGGGGACTAGGGGTTACGAGCAGTACTTC. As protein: CSVRAGTRGYEQYF.

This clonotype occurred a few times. The CDR3 spells CASRTGTEAFF. As DNA, the CDR3 is TGTGCCAGCAGGACAGGAACTGAAGCTTTCTTT. V gene TRBV7-9 combines with J gene TRBJ1-1; TRBD1 is a possible D gene (6 bases). Trimming took off 6 bases at V and 5 bases at J, with 7 bases between the two ends. This CDR3 spans 11 amino acids. Germline V gives CDR1 SEHNR, CDR2 FQNEAQ (reference sequence).

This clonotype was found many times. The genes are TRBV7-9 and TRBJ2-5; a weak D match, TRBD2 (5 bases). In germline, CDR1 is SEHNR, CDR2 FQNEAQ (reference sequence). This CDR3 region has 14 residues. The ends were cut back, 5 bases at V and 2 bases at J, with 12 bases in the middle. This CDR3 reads CASSPDFSQETQYF. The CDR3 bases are TGTGCCAGCAGCCCGGACTTCAGTCAAGAGACCCAGTACTTC.

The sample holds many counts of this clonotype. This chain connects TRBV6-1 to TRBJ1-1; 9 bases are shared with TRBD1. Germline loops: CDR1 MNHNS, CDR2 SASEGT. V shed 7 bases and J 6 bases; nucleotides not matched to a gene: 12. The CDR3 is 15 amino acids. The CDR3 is CASNQGTGIFAEAFF. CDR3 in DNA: TGTGCCAGCAACCAAGGGACAGGGATCTTCGCTGAAGCTTTCTTT.

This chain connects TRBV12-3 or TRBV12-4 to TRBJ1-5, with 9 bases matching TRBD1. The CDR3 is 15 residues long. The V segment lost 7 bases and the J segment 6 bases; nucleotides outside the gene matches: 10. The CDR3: CASTPRTGDPQPQHF. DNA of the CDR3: TGTGCCAGCACCCCCCGGACAGGGGATCCTCAGCCCCAGCATTTT.

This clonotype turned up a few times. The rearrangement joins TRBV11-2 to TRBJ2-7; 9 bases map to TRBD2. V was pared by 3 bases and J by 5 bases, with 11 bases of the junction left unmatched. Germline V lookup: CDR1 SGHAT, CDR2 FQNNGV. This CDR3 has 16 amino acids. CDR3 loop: CASSLRLREGSNEQYF. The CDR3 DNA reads TGTGCCAGCAGCTTGAGGTTGCGGGAGGGCTCTAACGAGCAGTACTTC.

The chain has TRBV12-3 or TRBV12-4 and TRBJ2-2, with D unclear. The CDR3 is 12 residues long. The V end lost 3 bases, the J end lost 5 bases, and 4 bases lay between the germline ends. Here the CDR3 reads CASSFQTGELFF. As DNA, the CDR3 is TGTGCCAGCAGTTTCCAGACCGGGGAGCTGTTTTTT.

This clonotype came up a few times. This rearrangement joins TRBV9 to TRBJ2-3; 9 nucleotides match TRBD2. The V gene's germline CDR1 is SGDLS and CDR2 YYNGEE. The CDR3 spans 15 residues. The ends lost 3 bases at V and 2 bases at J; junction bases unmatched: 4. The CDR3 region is CASSASGGFTDTQYF. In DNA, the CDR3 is TGTGCCAGCAGCGCCAGCGGGGGGTTCACAGATACGCAGTATTTT. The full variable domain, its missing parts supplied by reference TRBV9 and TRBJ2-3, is DSGVTQTPKHLITATGQRVTLRCSPRSGDLSVYWYQQSLDQGLQFLIQYYNGEERAKGNILERFSAQQFPDLHSELNLSSLELGDSALYFCASSASGGFTDTQYFGPGTRLTVL.

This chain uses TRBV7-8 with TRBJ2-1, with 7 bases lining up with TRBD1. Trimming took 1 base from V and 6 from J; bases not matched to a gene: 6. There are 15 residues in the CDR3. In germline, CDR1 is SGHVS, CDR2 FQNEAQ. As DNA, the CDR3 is TGTGCCAGCAGCTTAGTGGGACAGCAATCCAATGAGCAGTTCTTC. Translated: CASSLVGQQSNEQFF.

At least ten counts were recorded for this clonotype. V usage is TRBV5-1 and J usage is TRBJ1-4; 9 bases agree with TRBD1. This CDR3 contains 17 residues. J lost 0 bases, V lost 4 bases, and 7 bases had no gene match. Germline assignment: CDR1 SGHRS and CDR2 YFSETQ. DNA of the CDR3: TGCGCCAGCAGCCTCGGACAGGGGATTGCAACTAATGAAAAACTGTTTTTT. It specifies CASSLGQGIATNEKLFF.

The CDR3 nucleotides read TGCAGCGTTGCTAGGGGACAGGGGGCAAGAGCTTTCTTT. As protein: CSVARGQGARAFF. The chain couples TRBV29-1 to TRBJ1-1, with 12 bases identical to TRBD1. This CDR3 comprises 13 residues. After removal of 4 bases from V and 10 bases from J, the junction contained 7 bases not matched to a gene. The germline V gene encodes CDR1 SQVTM and CDR2 ANQGSEA.

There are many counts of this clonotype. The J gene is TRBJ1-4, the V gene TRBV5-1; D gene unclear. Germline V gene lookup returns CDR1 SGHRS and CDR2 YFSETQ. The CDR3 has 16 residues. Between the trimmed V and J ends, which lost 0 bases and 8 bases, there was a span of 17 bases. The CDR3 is CASSLESAWGSEKLFF. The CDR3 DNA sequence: TGCGCCAGCAGCTTGGAGTCCGCCTGGGGAAGCGAAAAACTGTTTTTT.

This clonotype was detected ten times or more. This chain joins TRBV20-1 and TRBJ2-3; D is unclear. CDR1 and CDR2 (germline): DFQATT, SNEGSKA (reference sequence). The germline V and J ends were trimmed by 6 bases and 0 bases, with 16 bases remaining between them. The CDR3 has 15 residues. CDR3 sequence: CSAKSPDHSTDTQYF. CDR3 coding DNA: TGCAGTGCAAAAAGTCCCGACCATAGCACAGATACGCAGTATTTT.

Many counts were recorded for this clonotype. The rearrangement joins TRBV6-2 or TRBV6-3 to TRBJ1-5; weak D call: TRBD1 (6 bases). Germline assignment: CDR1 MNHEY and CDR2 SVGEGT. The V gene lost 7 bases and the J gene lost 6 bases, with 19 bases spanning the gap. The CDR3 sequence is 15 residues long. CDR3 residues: CASTLAGRGAQPQHF. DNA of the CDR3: TGTGCCAGCACCCTTGCAGGCAGGGGCGCTCAGCCCCAGCATTTT.

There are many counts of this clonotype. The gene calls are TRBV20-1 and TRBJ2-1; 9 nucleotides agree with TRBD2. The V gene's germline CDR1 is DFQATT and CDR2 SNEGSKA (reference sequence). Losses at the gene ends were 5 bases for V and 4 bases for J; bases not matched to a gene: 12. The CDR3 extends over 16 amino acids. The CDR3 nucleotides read TGCAGTGCTGAGGTCGGGCTAGCGGGGTTATACAATGAGCAGTTCTTC. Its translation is CSAEVGLAGLYNEQFF.

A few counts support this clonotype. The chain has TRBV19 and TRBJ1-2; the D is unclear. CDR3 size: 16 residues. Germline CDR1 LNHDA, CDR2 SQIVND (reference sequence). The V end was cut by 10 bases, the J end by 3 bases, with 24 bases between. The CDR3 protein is CATNGQGEVRDYGYTF. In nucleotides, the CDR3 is TGTGCCACTAATGGCCAAGGAGAAGTGCGTGACTATGGCTACACCTTC.

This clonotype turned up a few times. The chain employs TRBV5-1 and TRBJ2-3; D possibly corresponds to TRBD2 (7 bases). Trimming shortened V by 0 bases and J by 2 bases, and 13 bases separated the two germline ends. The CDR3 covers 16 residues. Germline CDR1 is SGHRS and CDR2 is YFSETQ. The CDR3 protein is CASSLGSGGVTDTQYF. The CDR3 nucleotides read TGCGCCAGCAGCTTGGGCTCGGGGGGCGTCACAGATACGCAGTATTTT.

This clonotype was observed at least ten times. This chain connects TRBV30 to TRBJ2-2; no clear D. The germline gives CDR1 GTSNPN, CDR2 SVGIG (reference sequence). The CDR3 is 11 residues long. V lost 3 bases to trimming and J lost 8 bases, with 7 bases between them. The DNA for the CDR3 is TGTGCCTGGAGAGAGAATGGGGAGCTGTTTTTT. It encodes CAWRENGELFF.

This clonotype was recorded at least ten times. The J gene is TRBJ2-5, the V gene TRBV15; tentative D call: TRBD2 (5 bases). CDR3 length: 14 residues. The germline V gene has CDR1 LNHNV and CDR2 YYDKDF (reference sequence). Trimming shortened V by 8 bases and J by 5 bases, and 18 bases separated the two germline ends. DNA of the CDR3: TGTGCCACCGAAATATATGGACTTCCCGAGACCCAGTACTTC. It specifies CATEIYGLPETQYF.

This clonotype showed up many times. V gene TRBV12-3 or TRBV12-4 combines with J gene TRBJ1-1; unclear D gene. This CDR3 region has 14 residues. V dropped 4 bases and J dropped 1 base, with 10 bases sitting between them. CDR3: CASSSRAENTEAFF. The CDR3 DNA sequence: TGTGCCAGCAGTTCGCGAGCAGAGAACACTGAAGCTTTCTTT.

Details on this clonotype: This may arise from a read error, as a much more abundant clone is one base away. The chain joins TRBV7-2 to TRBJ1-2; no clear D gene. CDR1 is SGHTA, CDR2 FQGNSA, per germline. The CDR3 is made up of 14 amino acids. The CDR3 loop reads CASSLEADYYGDTF. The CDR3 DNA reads TGTGCCAGCAGCTTAGAAGCAGACTACTATGGCGACACCTTC.

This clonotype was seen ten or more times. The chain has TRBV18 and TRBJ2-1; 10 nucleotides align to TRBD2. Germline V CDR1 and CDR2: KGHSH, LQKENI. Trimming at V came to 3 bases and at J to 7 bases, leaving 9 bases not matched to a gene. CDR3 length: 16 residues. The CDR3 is CASSPLEAGGPNEQFF. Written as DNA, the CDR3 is TGTGCCAGCTCACCGCTTGAAGCGGGAGGGCCAAATGAGCAGTTCTTC.

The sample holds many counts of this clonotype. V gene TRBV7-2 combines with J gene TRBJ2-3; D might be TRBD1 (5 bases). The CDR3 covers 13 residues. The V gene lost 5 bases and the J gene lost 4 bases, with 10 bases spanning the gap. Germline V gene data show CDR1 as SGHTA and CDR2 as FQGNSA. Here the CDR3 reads CASSRVGADTQYF. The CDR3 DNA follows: TGTGCCAGCAGCCGTGTAGGGGCAGATACGCAGTATTTT.